Below, 4 T cell receptor beta chains from the same sample are listed, as sequenced in a study of patients and donors after allogeneic stem cell transplantation. From the RT-PCR reads, TCRdb called clonotypes with MiXCR, one entry per CDR3 protein. Of 20,000 to 30,000 distinct CDR3 sequences listed, 7% to 8.5% are singletons. Sequenced input: blood, either unsorted or a sorted T cell fraction (not recorded which). The receptors here all came from a human donor who was either an allogeneic HSCT recipient or a stem cell or donor lymphocyte infusion donor (not recorded which). It is not recorded whose cells these are; they may come from a transplant donor.

This clonotype was observed a few times. The chain couples TRBV5-6 to TRBJ1-2, with D tentatively TRBD1 (5 bases). The CDR3 totals 14 residues. Germline V gives CDR1 SGHDT, CDR2 YYEEEE. The V end was cut by 1 base, the J end by 2 bases, with 9 bases between. The CDR3 region has the DNA TGTGCCAGCAGCTTGCCAGGGCTGAACTATGGCTACACCTTC. Translating gives CASSLPGLNYGYTF. Filled out from reference TRBV5-6 and TRBJ1-2, the complete variable domain reads DAGVTQSPTHLIKTRGQQVTLRCSPKSGHDTVSWYQQALGQGPQFIFQYYEEEERQRGNFPDRFSGHQFPNYSSELNVNALLLGDSALYLCASSLPGLNYGYTFGSGTRLTVV.

There are a few counts of this clonotype. This chain uses TRBV20-1 with TRBJ2-5; D perhaps matches TRBD1 (5 bases). The CDR3 has 14 amino acids. Trimming took 2 bases from V and 2 from J, leaving 12 bases between them. Germline V gives CDR1 DFQATT, CDR2 SNEGSKA (reference sequence). The CDR3 spells CSARSRQGQETQYF. As DNA, the CDR3 is TGCAGTGCTAGATCCCGTCAGGGTCAAGAGACCCAGTACTTC.

This clonotype came up a few times. The gene calls are TRBV6-5 and TRBJ2-7; 8 bases line up with TRBD1. J was trimmed by 5 bases and V by 2 bases; bases with no gene match: 8. This CDR3 contains 15 residues. The V gene's germline CDR1 is MNHEY and CDR2 SVGAGI. CDR3 nucleotides: TGTGCCAGCAGTTACCGCCAGGGGGCAGTTCACGAGCAGTACTTC. This gives the protein CASSYRQGAVHEQYF.

This clonotype was counted at least ten times. V is TRBV4-1 and J is TRBJ2-2; 13 nucleotides line up with TRBD2. The germline V gene encodes CDR1 MGHRA and CDR2 YSYEKL. The CDR3 has 16 residues. J gave up 2 bases and V 6 bases, and 3 bases lay outside the gene matches. The DNA for the CDR3 is TGCGCCAGCAGACGGACTAGCGGGGGAAACACCGGGGAGCTGTTTTTT. It specifies CASRRTSGGNTGELFF.